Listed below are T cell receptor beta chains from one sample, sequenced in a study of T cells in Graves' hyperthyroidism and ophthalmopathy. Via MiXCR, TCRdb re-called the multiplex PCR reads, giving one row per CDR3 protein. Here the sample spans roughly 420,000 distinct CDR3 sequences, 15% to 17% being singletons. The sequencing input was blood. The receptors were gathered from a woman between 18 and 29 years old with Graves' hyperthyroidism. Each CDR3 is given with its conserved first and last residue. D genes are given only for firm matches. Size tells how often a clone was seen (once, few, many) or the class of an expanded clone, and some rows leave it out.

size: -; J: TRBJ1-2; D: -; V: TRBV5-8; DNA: TGTGCCAGCAGCTTGAGAGGGCAGCGGGGCTACACCTTC; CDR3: CASSLRGQRGYTF
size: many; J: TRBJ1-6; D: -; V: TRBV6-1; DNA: TGTGCCAGCAATCCCGATGGGGGGAGTAATTCACCCCTCCACTTT; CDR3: CASNPDGGSNSPLHF
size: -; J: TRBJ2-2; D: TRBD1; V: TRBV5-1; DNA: TGCGCCAGCAGGTCGGGACAGTCGAACACCGGGGAGCTGTTTTTT; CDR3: CASRSGQSNTGELFF
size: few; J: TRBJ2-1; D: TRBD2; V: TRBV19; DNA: TGTGCCAGTAGTATATTCGGGCTAGCGGGTTCTTACAATGAGCAGTTCTTC; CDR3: CASSIFGLAGSYNEQFF
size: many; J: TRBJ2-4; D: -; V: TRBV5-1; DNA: TGCGCCAGCAGCTTGGGCAACGAAAACATTCAGTACTTC; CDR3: CASSLGNENIQYF
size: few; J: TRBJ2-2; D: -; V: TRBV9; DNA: TGTGCCAGCAGCACCCGGACGTACCCCACCGGGGAGCTGTTTTTT; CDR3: CASSTRTYPTGELFF
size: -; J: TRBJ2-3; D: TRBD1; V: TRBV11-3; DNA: TGTGCCAGCAGCTTTCCGGGACAGGGGAAAGATACGCAGTATTTT; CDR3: CASSFPGQGKDTQYF
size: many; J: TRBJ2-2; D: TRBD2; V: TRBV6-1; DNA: TGTGCCAGCAGTGCTACGGGACTAGCGGGAGCCGGGGAGCTGTTTTTT; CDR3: CASSATGLAGAGELFF
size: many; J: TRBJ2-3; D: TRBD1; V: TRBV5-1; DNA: TGCGCCAGCAGTTGGACAGGGGGGAAAGATACGCAGTATTTT; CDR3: CASSWTGGKDTQYF
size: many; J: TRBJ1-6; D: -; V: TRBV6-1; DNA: TGTGCCAGCAGTTCCAGGGGTTCCGATTCACCCCTCCACTTT; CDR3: CASSSRGSDSPLHF
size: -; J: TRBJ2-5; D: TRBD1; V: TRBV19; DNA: TGTGCCAGTAGTACGGGACAGCTCCAAGAGACCCAGTACTTC; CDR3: CASSTGQLQETQYF
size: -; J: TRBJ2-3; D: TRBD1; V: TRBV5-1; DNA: TGCGCCAGCAGCTTGAGGACGGGACAGGGAACAGATACGCAGTATTTT; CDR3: CASSLRTGQGTDTQYF
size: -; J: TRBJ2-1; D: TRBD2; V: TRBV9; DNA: TGTGCCAGCCGGACTAGCGGGAGAGGAGGTGAGCAGTTCTTC; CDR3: CASRTSGRGGEQFF
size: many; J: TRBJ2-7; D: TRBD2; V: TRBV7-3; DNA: TGTGCCAGCAGCCTTTCATACGGGACTAGCTACGAGCAGTACTTC; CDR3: CASSLSYGTSYEQYF
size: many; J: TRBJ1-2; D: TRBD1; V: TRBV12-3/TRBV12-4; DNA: TGTGCCAGCAGCCCCGGACAGGGGGCCTACTATGGCTACACCTTC; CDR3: CASSPGQGAYYGYTF
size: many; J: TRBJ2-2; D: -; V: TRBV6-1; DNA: TGTGCCAGCAGTTTGGGGGTGGGGACGAACACCGGGGAGCTGTTTTTT; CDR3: CASSLGVGTNTGELFF
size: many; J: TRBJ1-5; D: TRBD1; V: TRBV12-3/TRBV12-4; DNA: TGTGCCAGCAGCACTGGACAGGGGAGGCAGCCCCAGCATTTT; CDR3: CASSTGQGRQPQHF
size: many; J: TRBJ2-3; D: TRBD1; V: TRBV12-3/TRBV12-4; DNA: TGTGCCAGCAATCCGACAGGGTTGTCAGATACGCAGTATTTT; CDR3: CASNPTGLSDTQYF
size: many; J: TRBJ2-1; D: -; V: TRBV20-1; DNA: TGCAGTGCCCCCTTCGGGAGCGGGCGACCCAATGAGCAGTTCTTC; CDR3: CSAPFGSGRPNEQFF
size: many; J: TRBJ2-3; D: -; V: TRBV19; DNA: TGTGCCAGTAGTGTTCTGGCAGGACGGAGCACAGATACGCAGTATTTT; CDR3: CASSVLAGRSTDTQYF
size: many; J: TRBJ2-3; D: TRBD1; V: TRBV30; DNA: TGTGCCTGGAGTGTATGGACAGGGAGTAGCACAGATACGCAGTATTTT; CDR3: CAWSVWTGSSTDTQYF
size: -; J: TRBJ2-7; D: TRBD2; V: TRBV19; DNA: TGTGCCAGTAGTTTGACTAGCGGGAGAAACTACGAGCAGTACTTC; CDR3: CASSLTSGRNYEQYF
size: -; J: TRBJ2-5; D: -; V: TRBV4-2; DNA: TGTGCCAGCAGCCAAGATTTCGGGAGTGAGACCCAGTACTTC; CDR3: CASSQDFGSETQYF
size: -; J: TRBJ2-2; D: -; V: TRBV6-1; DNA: TGTGCCAGCAGTGAAGCGCCCATTAGGGAGCTGTTTTTT; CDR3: CASSEAPIRELFF
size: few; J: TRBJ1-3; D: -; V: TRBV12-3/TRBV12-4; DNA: TGTGCCAGCAGTTTAGCGCAAAAGGGGCCTGGAAACACCATATATTTT; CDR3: CASSLAQKGPGNTIYF
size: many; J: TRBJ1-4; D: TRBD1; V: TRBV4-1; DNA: TGCGCCAGCAGCCAAACGACAGGGGGCATAACTAATGAAAAACTGTTTTTT; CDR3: CASSQTTGGITNEKLFF
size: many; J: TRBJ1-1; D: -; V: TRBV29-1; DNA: TGCACCCTTCAAGGAGACACTGAAGCTTTCTTT; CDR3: CTLQGDTEAFF
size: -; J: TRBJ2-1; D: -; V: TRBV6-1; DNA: TGTGCCAGCAGTGAAGCGCTTCGAGGGGGACCCCAGAATGAGCAGTTCTTC; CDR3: CASSEALRGGPQNEQFF
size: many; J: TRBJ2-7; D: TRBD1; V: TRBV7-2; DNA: TGTGCCAGCAGCTTAGAGAGGGGGCCGGGAGAGCAGTACTTC; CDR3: CASSLERGPGEQYF
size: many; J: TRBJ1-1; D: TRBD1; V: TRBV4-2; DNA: TGTGCCAGCAGCCAAGAGGTAGGACAGGGAGAAGCTGAAGCTTTCTTT; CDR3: CASSQEVGQGEAEAFF
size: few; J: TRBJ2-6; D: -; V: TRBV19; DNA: TGTGCCAGTAGTATTCAGGGCTCTGGGGCCAACGTCCTGACTTTC; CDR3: CASSIQGSGANVLTF
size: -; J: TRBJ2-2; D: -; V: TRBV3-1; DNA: TGTGCCAGCAGCCAATCATTATTTAGGGACACCGGGGAGCTGTTTTTT; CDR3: CASSQSLFRDTGELFF
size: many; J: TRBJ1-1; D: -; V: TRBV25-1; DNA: TGTGCCAGCAGTGAATACTTCGGGAGCACTGAAGCTTTCTTT; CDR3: CASSEYFGSTEAFF
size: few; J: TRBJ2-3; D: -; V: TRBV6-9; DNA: TGTGCCAGCAGTTCTAGCGGACAGGTAGATACGCAGTATTTT; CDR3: CASSSSGQVDTQYF
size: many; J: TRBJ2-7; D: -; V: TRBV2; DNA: TGTGCCAGCAAAAAGGATAGCTTGTACGAGCAGTACTTC; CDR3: CASKKDSLYEQYF
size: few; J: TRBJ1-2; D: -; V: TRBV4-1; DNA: TGCGCCAGCAGCAAGCCGGGGGTACCCAGCTATGGCTACACCTTC; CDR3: CASSKPGVPSYGYTF
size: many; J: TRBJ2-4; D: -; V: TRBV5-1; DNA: TGCGCCAGCAGCTTGGCCCCTGTGGGCGGCAAAAACATTCAGTACTTC; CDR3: CASSLAPVGGKNIQYF
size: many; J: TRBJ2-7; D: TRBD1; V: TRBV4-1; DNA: TGCGCCAGCAGCCATCAGGGGGCCTACGAGCAGTACTTC; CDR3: CASSHQGAYEQYF
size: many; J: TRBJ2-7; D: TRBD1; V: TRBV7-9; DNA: TGTGCCAGCAGCTTAGGACAGGGAATCTTATTTGAGCAGTACTTC; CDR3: CASSLGQGILFEQYF
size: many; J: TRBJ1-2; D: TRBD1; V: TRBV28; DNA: TGTGCCAGCAGCTCTGGACAGGACCCCTATGGCTACACCTTC; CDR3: CASSSGQDPYGYTF
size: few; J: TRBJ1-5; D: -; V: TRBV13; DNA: TGTGCCAGCAGCTTAAGAGGGGGAGGCGGCAATCAGCCCCAGCATTTT; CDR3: CASSLRGGGGNQPQHF
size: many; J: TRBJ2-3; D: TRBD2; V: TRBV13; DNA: TGTGCCAGCAGCTTGCGGGCCAGAGCGGGAATCACAGATACGCAGTATTTT; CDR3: CASSLRARAGITDTQYF
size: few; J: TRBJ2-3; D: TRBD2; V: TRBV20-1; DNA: TGCAGTGCTGTCGGACAGCAACTTAGCGGGAGGGTGAGAGATACGCAGTATTTT; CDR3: CSAVGQQLSGRVRDTQYF
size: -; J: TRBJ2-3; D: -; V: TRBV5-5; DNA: TGTGCCAGCAGCTTGTATTTACTTGTTCATTCCGATACGCAGTATTTT; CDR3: CASSLYLLVHSDTQYF
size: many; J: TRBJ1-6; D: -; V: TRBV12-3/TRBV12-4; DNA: TGTGCCAGCAGTTTTCAGGGGAGAGATTCACCCCTCCACTTT; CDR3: CASSFQGRDSPLHF
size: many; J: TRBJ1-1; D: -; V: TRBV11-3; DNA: TGTGCCAGCAGCTTAGATAGGGGTCCGGAAGCTTTCTTT; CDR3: CASSLDRGPEAFF
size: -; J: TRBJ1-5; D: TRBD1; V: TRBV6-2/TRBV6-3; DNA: TGTGCCAGTCGAGAGACAGGGGACAATCAGCCCCAGCATTTT; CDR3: CASRETGDNQPQHF
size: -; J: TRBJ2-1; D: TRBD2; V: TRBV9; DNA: TGTGCCAGCAGCGTAGACCTCATCGCGGGGGGTGAGCAGTTCTTC; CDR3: CASSVDLIAGGEQFF
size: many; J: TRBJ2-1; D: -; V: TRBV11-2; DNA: TGTGCCAGCAGCTCCCGTCATCCGACAGTTTTGTTCTTC; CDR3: CASSSRHPTVLFF
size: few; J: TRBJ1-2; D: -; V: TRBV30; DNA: TGTGCCTGGAGTAGCGGGGCGGATGGCTACACCTTC; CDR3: CAWSSGADGYTF
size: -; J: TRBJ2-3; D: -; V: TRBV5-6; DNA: TGTGCCAGCAGCTCGCGAGATACGCAGTATTTT; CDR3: CASSSRDTQYF
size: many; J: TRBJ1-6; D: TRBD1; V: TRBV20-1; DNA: TGCAGTGCTAGACAAGACTTCCTGACAGGGCAATACTATAATTCACCCCTCCACTTT; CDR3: CSARQDFLTGQYYNSPLHF
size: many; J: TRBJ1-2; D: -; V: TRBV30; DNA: TGTGCCTGGAGTAGAGCCCAGGGGCTAGCTAACTATGGCTACACCTTC; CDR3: CAWSRAQGLANYGYTF
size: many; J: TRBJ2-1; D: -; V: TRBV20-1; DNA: TGCAGTGCTAGGCTCGGGGGGCTCTACAATGAGCAGTTCTTC; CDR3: CSARLGGLYNEQFF
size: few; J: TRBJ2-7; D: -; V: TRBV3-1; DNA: TGTGCCAGCAGCCAAGGGACTATTGAGGGGTACGAGCAGTACTTC; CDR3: CASSQGTIEGYEQYF
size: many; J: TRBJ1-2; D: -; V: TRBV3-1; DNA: TGTGCCAGCAGCCAAGATGAAACGGGACTCATCTATGGCTACACCTTC; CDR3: CASSQDETGLIYGYTF
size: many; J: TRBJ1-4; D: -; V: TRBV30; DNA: TGTGCCTGGAGCCCAGGAAGCGGGGAAAAACTGTTTTTT; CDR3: CAWSPGSGEKLFF
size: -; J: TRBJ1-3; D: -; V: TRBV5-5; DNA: TGTGCCAGCAGCAACGTCCTGGCCTTAGGGAACACCATATATTTT; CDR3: CASSNVLALGNTIYF
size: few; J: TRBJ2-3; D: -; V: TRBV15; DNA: TGTGCCACCAGCAGAGATCCTAACGGGCGGCAAACAGATACGCAGTATTTT; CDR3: CATSRDPNGRQTDTQYF
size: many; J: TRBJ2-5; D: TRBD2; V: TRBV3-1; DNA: TGTGCCAGCAGCCCCTCGGGGGGGGGAGGAGAGACCCAGTACTTC; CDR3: CASSPSGGGGETQYF